The T cell receptor beta chain described here comes from a study of cytomegalovirus exposure and HLA in healthy donors. Overall study context: An early release of data contained about 85 million unique TCRs, which came from HLA-typed donors. Study observations and caveats: Upon later analysis, HLA-associated TCR beta chains proved more clonally expanded than other, equally common chains.

A remark on this clone: Its antigen is unidentified.

Each donor's status was that of a healthy bone marrow donor. The study ran its PCR with 60 Vbeta and 13 Jbeta primers. TCRdb's table, derived via immunoSEQ multiplex PCR, lists solely in-frame clones and lacks some. The repertoire holds roughly 65,000 clones, about 80% seen once, with about 4.5% in the top ten. The CDR3 length is 18 residues. Looked up from germline, CDR1 is LGHNA and CDR2 is YNFKEQ. Trimming cost V 4 bases and J 5 bases; bases outside gene matches: 13. This chain joins TRBV4-2 and TRBJ2-5; 13 nucleotides line up with TRBD2. This receptor was taken from a woman in her thirties in good health and CMV-seronegative. Sequencing used PBMCs. CDR3 bases: TGTGCCAGCAGCCGCCTCGGGACTAGCGGGAATCGCTGGGAGACCCAGTACTTC. This encodes CASSRLGTSGNRWETQYF.